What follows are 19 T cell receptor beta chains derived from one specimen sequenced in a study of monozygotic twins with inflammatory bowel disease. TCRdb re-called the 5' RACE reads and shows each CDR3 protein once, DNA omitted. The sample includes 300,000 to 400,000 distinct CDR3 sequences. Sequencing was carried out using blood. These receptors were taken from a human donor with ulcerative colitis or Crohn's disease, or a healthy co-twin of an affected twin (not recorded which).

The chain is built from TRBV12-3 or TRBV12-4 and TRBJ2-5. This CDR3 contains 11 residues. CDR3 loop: CASSLEQTQYF.

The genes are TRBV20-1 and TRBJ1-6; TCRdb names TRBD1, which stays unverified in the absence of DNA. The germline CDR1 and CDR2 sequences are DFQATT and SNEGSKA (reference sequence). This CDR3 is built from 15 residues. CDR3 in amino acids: CSASARSSYNSPLHF.

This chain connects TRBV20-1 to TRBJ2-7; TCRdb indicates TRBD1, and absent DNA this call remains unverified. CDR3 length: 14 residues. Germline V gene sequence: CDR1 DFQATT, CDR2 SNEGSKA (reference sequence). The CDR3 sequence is CSAVTGTESYEQYF.

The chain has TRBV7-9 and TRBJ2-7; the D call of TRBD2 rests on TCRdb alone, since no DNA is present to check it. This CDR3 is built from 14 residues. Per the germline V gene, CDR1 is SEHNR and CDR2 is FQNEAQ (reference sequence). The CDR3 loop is CASSLLGLADEQYF.

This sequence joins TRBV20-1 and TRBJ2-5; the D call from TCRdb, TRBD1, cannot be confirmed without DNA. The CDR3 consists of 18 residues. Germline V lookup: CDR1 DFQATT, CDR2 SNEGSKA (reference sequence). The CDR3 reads CSARDGRPGDVNRETQYF.

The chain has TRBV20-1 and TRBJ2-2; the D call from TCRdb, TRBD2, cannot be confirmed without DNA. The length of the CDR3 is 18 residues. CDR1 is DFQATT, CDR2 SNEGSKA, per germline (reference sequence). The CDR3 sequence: CSAREGLAGRERTGELFF.

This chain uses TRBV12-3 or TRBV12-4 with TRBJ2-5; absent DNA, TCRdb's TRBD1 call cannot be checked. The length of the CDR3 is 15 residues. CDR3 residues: CASSPGGGAQEIQYF.

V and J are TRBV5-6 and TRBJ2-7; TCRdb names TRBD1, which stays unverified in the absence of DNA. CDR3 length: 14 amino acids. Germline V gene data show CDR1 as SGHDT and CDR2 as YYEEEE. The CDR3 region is CASSVSGLRNEQYF.

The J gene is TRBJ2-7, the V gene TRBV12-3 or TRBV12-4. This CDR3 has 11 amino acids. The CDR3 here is CASSLSEEQYF.

The CDR3 spells CASSLGGSGTYEQYF. The rearrangement links TRBV5-1 to TRBJ2-7; the D call from TCRdb, TRBD2, cannot be confirmed without DNA. Germline V gene lookup returns CDR1 SGHRS and CDR2 YFSETQ. The CDR3 runs to 15 residues.

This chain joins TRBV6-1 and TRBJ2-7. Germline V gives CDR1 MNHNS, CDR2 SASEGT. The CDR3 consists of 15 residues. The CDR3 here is CASRPEDRASYEQYF.

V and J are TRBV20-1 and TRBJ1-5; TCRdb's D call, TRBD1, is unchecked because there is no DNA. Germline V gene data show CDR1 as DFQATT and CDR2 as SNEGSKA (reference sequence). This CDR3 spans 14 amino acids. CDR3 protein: CSAVGQGVGQPQHF.

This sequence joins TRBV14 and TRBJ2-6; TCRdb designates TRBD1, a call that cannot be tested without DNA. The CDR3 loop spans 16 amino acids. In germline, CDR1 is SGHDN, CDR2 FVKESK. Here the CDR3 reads CASSSRGGIGANVLTF.

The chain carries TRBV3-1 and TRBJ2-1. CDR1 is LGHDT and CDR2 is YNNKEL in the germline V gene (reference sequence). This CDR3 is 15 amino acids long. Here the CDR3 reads CASSKGQGVHNEQFF.

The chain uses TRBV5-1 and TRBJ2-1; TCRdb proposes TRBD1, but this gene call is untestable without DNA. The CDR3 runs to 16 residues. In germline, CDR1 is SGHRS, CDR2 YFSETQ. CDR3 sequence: CASSLGSGAGGNEQFF.

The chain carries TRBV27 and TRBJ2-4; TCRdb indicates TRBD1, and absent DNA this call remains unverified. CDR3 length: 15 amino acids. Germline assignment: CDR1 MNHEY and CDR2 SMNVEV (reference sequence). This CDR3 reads CASSFGGQGQNIQYF.

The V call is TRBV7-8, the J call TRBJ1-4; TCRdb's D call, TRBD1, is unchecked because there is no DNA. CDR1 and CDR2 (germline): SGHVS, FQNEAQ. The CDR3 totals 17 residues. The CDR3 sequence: CASSSRALTGGAEKLFF. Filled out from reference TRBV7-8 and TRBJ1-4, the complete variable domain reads GAGVSQSPRYKVAKRGQDVALRCDPISGHVSLFWYQQALGQGPEFLTYFQNEAQLDKSGLPSDRFFAERPEGSVSTLKIQRTQQEDSAVYLCASSSRALTGGAEKLFFGSGTQLSVL.

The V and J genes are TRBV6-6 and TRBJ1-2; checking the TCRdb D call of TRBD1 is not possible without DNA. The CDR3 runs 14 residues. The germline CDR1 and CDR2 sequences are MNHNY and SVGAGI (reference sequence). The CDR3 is CASSYGQDKTGYTF.

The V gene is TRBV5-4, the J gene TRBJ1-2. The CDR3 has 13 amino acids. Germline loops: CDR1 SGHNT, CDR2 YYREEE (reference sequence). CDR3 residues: CASSLQHDYGYTF.